This is a list of T cell receptor beta chains from one sample in a study of blood T cell repertoires in COVID-19. Data came from immunoSEQ multiplex PCR; TCRdb stores just in-frame clones and leaves some out. In the table there are over 200,000 clones, around 89% of which are singletons. Specimen: peripheral blood. The receptors derive from a man between 25 and 39 years old with COVID-19, enrolled during active disease. Both conserved end residues are part of each CDR3. D genes are given only for firm matches. Only part of the rows carry a size: once, few, many, or a class if the clone is expanded.

d_gene,abundance,j_gene,v_gene,CDR3nt,CDR3aa
.,.,TRBJ2-7,TRBV4-3,TGCGCCAGCAGCCAAGACACCAGGGCGGGGTACGAGCAGTACTTC,CASSQDTRAGYEQYF
TRBD2,.,TRBJ2-1,TRBV4-2,TGTGCCAGCAGCCAGGTGCTAGCGGGGCATGAGCAGTTCTTC,CASSQVLAGHEQFF
.,.,TRBJ1-3,TRBV29-1,TGCAGCGTTTTTAGGGGGTTCGGAAACACCATATATTTT,CSVFRGFGNTIYF
TRBD2,.,TRBJ2-3,TRBV10-3,TGTGCCATCAGCGTGGGACTAGCGGGAGGGCCGAAAGATACGCAGTATTTT,CAISVGLAGGPKDTQYF
TRBD1,.,TRBJ1-1,TRBV19,TGTGCCAGTAGTATCGGGACAGGGACCACTGAAGCTTTCTTT,CASSIGTGTTEAFF
TRBD2,few,TRBJ2-1,TRBV19,TGTGCCAGTAGTGCCCTACGAGCGGGAGGGGGTGAGCAGTTCTTC,CASSALRAGGGEQFF
TRBD1,.,TRBJ1-2,TRBV6-6,TGTGCCAGCAGTTACTCGGACAGGTCCGGCTATGGCTACACCTTC,CASSYSDRSGYGYTF
.,.,TRBJ2-1,TRBV2,TGTGCCAGCAGGCTTAGGGGGAACTACAATGAGCAGTTCTTC,CASRLRGNYNEQFF
.,.,TRBJ2-7,TRBV10-2,TGCGCCAGCAGTGGGGCGGGGAGCTCCTACGAGCAGTACTTC,CASSGAGSSYEQYF
.,.,TRBJ2-5,TRBV29-1,TGCAGCGCCCTGATGACAGACCAAGAGACCCAGTACTTC,CSALMTDQETQYF
TRBD2,.,TRBJ2-1,TRBV4-3,TGCGCCAGCAGCCAAACTAGCGGGCACTACAATGAGCAGTTCTTC,CASSQTSGHYNEQFF
.,.,TRBJ1-3,TRBV6-5,TGTGCCAGCAGTTACTCAAACAGGAAAGACACCATATATTTT,CASSYSNRKDTIYF
.,.,TRBJ1-1,TRBV6-6,TGTGCCAGCAGTTACTCGAGTTTTGCATTT,CASSYSSFAF
TRBD1,.,TRBJ1-1,TRBV7-9,TGTGCCAGCAGCTTATCTGGGACAGGGGCGGATAGGACTGAAGCTTTCTTT,CASSLSGTGADRTEAFF
.,.,TRBJ1-2,TRBV7-8,TGTGCCAGCAGCGTCGAGGGTAGCAGACGTGGCTACACCTTC,CASSVEGSRRGYTF
TRBD2,.,TRBJ2-1,TRBV6-2/TRBV6-3,TGTGCCAGCAGTTACGGGAGGGGGCAGTTCTTC,CASSYGRGQFF
.,.,TRBJ1-2,TRBV7-2,TGTGCCAGCAGCCCAAATTGGGCAGGGAACTATGGCTACACCTTC,CASSPNWAGNYGYTF
TRBD2,.,TRBJ2-1,TRBV24-1,TGTGCCACCAGTGACAATGACAGGGGAGCGGGAGGGTTCTACAATGAGCAGTTCTTC,CATSDNDRGAGGFYNEQFF
TRBD1,few,TRBJ1-2,TRBV19,TGTGCCGGAGGGGTTCCGGGACAGGTCTATGGCTACACCTTC,CAGGVPGQVYGYTF
TRBD2,.,TRBJ2-3,TRBV3-1/TRBV3-2,TGTGCCAGCAGAAATCGCGGGGGGTCCACAGATACGCAGTATTTT,CASRNRGGSTDTQYF
TRBD1,.,TRBJ1-4,TRBV9,TGTGCCAGCAGCGTAGGGACAGGGGGGGAAAAACTGTTTTTT,CASSVGTGGEKLFF
.,.,TRBJ2-7,TRBV5-4,TGTGCCAGCAGCTTTTCCGGGAACGAGCAGTACTTC,CASSFSGNEQYF
TRBD1,once,TRBJ2-3,TRBV7-3,TGTGCCAGCAGCCCACAAACTGGGCAGGGGGCAAGTACGCAGTATTTT,CASSPQTGQGASTQYF
TRBD1,.,TRBJ1-5,TRBV4-2,TGTGCCAGCAGCCAAGGTGACAGGGCGAATCAGCCCCAGCATTTT,CASSQGDRANQPQHF
TRBD1,.,TRBJ2-2,TRBV3-1/TRBV3-2,TGTGCCAGCAGCCAACCCAGACAGGGGGTCGGCGGGGAGCTGTTTTTT,CASSQPRQGVGGELFF
.,.,TRBJ1-2,TRBV5-3,TGTGCCAGATCCTGTCGGGAACAGTTATCCGGCTACACCTTC,CARSCREQLSGYTF
.,.,TRBJ2-2,TRBV11-2,TGTGCCAGCGGTGAACAGGGTGGCTCCGGGGAGCTGTTTTTT,CASGEQGGSGELFF
TRBD1,.,TRBJ1-5,TRBV3-1/TRBV3-2,TGTGCCAGTACGGACAGGGGTAGCAATCAGCCCCAGCATTTT,CASTDRGSNQPQHF
TRBD1,.,TRBJ2-7,TRBV4-1,TGCGCCAGCAGCCAAGATCAAGGGACAGGGTCCTACGAGCAGTACTTC,CASSQDQGTGSYEQYF
TRBD1,.,TRBJ2-1,TRBV28,TGTGCCAGCAGTACGGGACAGAACTACAATGAGCAGTTCTTC,CASSTGQNYNEQFF
TRBD1,.,TRBJ2-7,TRBV9,TGTGCCAGCGGCGGGGGACAGGGGGCAGGAGAGCAGTACTTC,CASGGGQGAGEQYF
.,.,TRBJ2-1,TRBV19,TGTGCCAGTAGTATAGGAGGCGGCTTCTACAATGAGCAGTTCTTC,CASSIGGGFYNEQFF
.,.,TRBJ2-1,TRBV2,TGTGCCAGCAGGGACTATTCCTCGAACTACAATGAGCAGTTCTTC,CASRDYSSNYNEQFF
TRBD1,.,TRBJ2-7,TRBV5-1,TGCGCCAGCAGCTTGCGGACAGGGAGCGCCTACGAGCAGTACTTC,CASSLRTGSAYEQYF
.,.,TRBJ2-2,TRBV21-1,TGTGCCAGCAGCCCTTGCGGAAGCGGGCTTCAGCTTTCGAACACCGGGGAGCTGTTTTTT,CASSPCGSGLQLSNTGELFF
.,.,TRBJ1-5,TRBV5-5,TGTGCCAGCAGCTTGGGTCAAAGCAGCAATCAGCCCCAGCATTTT,CASSLGQSSNQPQHF
.,.,TRBJ2-7,TRBV6-5,TGTGCCAGCAGCGTACAGGGATCCTACGAGCAGTACTTC,CASSVQGSYEQYF
.,.,TRBJ2-7,TRBV27,TGTGCCAGCAGTTTTCAGGGTGGCTACGAGCAGTACTTC,CASSFQGGYEQYF
TRBD1,.,TRBJ1-1,TRBV7-3,TGTGCCAGCAGCCGACAGGGCAACACTGAAGCTTTCTTT,CASSRQGNTEAFF
.,once,TRBJ2-2,TRBV5-4,TGTGCCAGCAGCTTCGGCGGGATGAACACCGGGGAGCTGTTTTTT,CASSFGGMNTGELFF
.,.,TRBJ1-1,TRBV7-2,TGTGCCAGCAGCCCCGACTCGGCAGGGTGGGGTGAAGCTTTCTTT,CASSPDSAGWGEAFF
.,.,TRBJ2-7,TRBV29-1,TGCAGCGTTGAAGTGGGAGGCGAGCAGTACTTC,CSVEVGGEQYF
.,.,TRBJ1-5,TRBV15,TGTGCCACCAGTAGAACTCGTCAGCCCCAGCATTTT,CATSRTRQPQHF
TRBD1,.,TRBJ1-2,TRBV30,TGTGCCTGGAGCGGACAGGGGGTCTATGGCTACACCTTC,CAWSGQGVYGYTF
TRBD1,.,TRBJ2-7,TRBV5-1,TGCGCCAGCAGCTTTTCACCGGGACAGGGGGCCTACGAGCAGTACTTC,CASSFSPGQGAYEQYF
TRBD1,.,TRBJ1-4,TRBV6-1,TGTGCCAGCAGTGAAGCGTTCAGGGGGCGCGGTGAAAAACTGTTTTTT,CASSEAFRGRGEKLFF
TRBD2,.,TRBJ2-7,TRBV7-2,TGTGCCAGCAGCTTATCGGGGACTAGAAAATACGAGCAGTACTTC,CASSLSGTRKYEQYF
.,.,TRBJ2-1,TRBV28,TGTGCCAGCAGACCCGACAGTAATGAGCAGTTCTTC,CASRPDSNEQFF
.,.,TRBJ1-5,TRBV28,TGTGCCAGCACCCAGGGACTTGGCAATCAGCCCCAGCATTTT,CASTQGLGNQPQHF